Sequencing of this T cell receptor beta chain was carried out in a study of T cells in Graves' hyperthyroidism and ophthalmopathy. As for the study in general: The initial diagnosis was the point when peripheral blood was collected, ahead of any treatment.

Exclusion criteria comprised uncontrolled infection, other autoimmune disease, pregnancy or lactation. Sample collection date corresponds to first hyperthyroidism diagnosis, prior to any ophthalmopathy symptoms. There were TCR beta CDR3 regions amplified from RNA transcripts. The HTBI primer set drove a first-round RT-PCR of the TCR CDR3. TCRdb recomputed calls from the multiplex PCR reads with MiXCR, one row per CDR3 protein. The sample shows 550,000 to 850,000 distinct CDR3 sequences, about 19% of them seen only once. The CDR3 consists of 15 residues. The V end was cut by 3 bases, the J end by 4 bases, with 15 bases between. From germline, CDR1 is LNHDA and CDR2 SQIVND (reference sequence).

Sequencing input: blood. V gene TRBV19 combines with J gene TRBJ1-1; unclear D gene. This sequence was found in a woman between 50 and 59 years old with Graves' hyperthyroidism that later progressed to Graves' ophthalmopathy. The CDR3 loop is CASSIIFGEATEAFF. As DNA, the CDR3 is TGTGCCAGTAGTATCATATTCGGCGAGGCCACTGAAGCTTTCTTT.